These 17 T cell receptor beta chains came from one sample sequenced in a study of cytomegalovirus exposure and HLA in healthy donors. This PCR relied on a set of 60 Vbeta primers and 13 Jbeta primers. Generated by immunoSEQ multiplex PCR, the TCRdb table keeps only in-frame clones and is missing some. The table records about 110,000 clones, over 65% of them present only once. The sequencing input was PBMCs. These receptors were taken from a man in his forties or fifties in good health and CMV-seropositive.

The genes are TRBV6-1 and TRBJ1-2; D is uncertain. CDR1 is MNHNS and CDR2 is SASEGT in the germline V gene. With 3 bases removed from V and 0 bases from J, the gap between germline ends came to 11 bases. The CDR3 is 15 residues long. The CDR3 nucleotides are TGTGCCAGCAGTGAGAATTGGCTTACTAACTATGGCTACACCTTC. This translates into CASSENWLTNYGYTF.

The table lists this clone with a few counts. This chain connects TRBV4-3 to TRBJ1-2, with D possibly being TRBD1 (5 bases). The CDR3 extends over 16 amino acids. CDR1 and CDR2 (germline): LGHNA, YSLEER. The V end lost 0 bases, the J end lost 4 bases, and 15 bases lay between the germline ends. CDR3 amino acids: CASSQDVGRGTYGYTF. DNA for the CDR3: TGCGCCAGCAGCCAAGACGTCGGGAGGGGTACCTATGGCTACACCTTC.

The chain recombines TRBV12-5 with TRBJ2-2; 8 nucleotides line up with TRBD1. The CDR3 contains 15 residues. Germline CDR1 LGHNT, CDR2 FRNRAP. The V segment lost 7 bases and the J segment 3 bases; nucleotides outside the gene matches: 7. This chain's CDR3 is CASAPGQVYTGELFF. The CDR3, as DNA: TGTGCTAGTGCCCCGGGACAGGTATACACCGGGGAGCTGTTTTTT. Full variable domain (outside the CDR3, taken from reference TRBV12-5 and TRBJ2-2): DARVTQTPRHKVTEMGQEVTMRCQPILGHNTVFWYRQTMMQGLELLAYFRNRAPLDDSGMPKDRFSAEMPDATLATLKIQPSEPRDSAVYFCASAPGQVYTGELFFGEGSRLTVL.

The CDR3, as DNA: TGTGCCAGTAGTGCGGGGGACGGCGGGAACACTGAAGCTTTCTTT. Its translation is CASSAGDGGNTEAFF. The chain employs TRBV19 and TRBJ1-1; possible D gene TRBD1, 5 bases. The CDR3 is 15 amino acids. Trimming removed 5 bases from V and 1 base from J, with 14 bases in between. Germline V gene lookup returns CDR1 LNHDA and CDR2 SQIVND (reference sequence).

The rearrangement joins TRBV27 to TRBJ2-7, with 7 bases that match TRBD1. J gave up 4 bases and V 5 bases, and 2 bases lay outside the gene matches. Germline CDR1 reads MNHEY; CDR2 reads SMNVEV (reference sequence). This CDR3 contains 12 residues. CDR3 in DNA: TGTGCCAGCAGTCCAGGGGGTTACGAGCAGTACTTC. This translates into CASSPGGYEQYF.

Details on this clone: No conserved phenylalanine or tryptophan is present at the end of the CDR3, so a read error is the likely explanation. As DNA, the CDR3 is TGTGCCAGCAGCCAAGGGACAGGGGACACTGAAGCTTTCTCT. Amino acids: CASSQGTGDTEAFS. J is TRBJ1-1 and V is TRBV14; 9 bases match TRBD1. The CDR3 runs to 14 residues. Germline CDR1 and CDR2: SGHDN and FVKESK. The junction had 0 bases not matched to a gene; V was cut back by 1 base and J by 3 bases.

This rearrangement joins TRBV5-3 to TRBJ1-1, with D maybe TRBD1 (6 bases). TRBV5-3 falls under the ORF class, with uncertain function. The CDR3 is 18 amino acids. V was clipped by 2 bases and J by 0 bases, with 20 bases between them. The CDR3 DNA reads TGTGCCAGAAGCTTCGACAGGAATCTACCTTACATGAACACTGAAGCTTTCTTT. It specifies CARSFDRNLPYMNTEAFF.

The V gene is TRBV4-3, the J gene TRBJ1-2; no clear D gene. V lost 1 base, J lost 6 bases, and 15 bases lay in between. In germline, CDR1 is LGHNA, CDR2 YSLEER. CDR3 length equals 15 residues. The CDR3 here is CASSQASSGLDGYTF. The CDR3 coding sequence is TGCGCCAGCAGCCAAGCATCTTCCGGGTTGGATGGCTACACCTTC.

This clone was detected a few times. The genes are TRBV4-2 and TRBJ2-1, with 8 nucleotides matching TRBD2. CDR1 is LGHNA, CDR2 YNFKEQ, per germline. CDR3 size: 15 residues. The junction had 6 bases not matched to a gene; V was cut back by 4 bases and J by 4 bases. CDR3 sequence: CASSRSGGTYNEQFF. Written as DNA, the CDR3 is TGTGCCAGCAGCCGAAGCGGGGGAACATACAATGAGCAGTTCTTC.

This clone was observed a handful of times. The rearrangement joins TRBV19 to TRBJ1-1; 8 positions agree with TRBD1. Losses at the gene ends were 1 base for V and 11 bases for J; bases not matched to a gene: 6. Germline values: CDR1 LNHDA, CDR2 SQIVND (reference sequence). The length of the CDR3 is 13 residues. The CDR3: CASSIGRQGSAFF. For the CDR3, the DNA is TGTGCCAGTAGTATAGGTCGACAGGGGTCGGCTTTCTTT.

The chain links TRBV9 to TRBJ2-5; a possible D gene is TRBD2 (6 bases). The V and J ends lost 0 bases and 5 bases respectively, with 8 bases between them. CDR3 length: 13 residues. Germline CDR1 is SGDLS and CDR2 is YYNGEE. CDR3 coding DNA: TGTGCCAGCAGCGTAGGGGGGGTCGAGACCCAGTACTTC. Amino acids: CASSVGGVETQYF.

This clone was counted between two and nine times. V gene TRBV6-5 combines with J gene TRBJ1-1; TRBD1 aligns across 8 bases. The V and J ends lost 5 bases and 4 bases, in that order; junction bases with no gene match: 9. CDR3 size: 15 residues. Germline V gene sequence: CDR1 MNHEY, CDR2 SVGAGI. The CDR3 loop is CASSGVQGGFTEAFF. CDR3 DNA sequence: TGTGCCAGCAGTGGAGTACAGGGGGGTTTCACTGAAGCTTTCTTT.

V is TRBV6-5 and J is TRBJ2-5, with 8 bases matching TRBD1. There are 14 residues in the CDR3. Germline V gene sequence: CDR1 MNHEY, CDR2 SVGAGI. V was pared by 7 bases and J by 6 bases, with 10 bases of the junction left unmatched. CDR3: CASTYSQGVQTQYF. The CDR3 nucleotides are TGTGCCAGCACCTACTCACAGGGGGTGCAGACCCAGTACTTC.

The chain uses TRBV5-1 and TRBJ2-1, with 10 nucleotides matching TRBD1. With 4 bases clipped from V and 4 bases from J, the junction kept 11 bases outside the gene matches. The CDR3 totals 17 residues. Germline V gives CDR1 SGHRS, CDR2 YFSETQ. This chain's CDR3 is CASSLKPGTGVYNEQFF. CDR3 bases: TGCGCCAGCAGCCTCAAACCGGGGACAGGGGTTTACAATGAGCAGTTCTTC.

The CDR3 spells CASSRRVAGGRNEQFF. The DNA of the CDR3 is TGTGCCAGCAGCCGAAGGGTGGCGGGGGGGCGGAATGAGCAGTTCTTC. V usage is TRBV27 and J usage is TRBJ2-1, with 9 positions matching TRBD2. This CDR3 comprises 16 residues. The trim removed 6 bases at V and 7 bases at J, leaving 13 bases unmatched. Germline CDR1 is MNHEY and CDR2 is SMNVEV (reference sequence).

CDR3 sequence: CASSPVSEAFF. The CDR3 nucleotides are TGTGCCAGCAGCCCTGTCTCTGAAGCTTTCTTT. V is TRBV28 and J is TRBJ1-1, with unresolved D. Germline V lookup: CDR1 MDHEN, CDR2 SYDVKM. The CDR3 runs 11 residues. Trimming took 6 bases from V and 6 from J, leaving 8 bases between them.

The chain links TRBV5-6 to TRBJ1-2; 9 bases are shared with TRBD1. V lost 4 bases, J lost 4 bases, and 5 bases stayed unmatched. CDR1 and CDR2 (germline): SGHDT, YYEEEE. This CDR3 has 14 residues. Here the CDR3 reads CASSPMDRGYGYTF. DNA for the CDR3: TGTGCCAGCAGCCCCATGGACAGGGGCTATGGCTACACCTTC.